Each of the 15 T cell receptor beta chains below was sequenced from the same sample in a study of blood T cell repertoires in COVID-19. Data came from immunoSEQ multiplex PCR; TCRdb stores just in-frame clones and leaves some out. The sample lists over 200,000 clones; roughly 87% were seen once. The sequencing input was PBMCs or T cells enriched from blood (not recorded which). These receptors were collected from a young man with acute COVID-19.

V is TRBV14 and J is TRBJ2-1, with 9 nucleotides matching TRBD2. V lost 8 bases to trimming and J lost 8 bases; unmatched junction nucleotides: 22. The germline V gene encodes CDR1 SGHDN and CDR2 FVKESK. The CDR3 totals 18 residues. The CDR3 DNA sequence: TGTGCCAGCGCCGCGGTTGATAGCGGGAGTTACGCCATAGATGAGCAGTTCTTC. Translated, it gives CASAAVDSGSYAIDEQFF.

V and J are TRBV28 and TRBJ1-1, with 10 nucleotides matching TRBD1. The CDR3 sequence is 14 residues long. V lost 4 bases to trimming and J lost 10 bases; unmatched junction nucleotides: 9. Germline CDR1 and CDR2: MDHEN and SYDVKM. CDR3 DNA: TGTGCCAGCAGTTGGGGACAGGGGATGAAGGGAGCTTTCTTT. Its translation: CASSWGQGMKGAFF.

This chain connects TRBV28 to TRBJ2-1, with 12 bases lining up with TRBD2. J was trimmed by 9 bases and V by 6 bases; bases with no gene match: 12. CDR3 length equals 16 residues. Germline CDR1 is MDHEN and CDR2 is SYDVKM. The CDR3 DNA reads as TGTGCCAGCAGCTGGACTAGCGGGACTGGGGGCATTGAGCAGTTCTTC. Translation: CASSWTSGTGGIEQFF.

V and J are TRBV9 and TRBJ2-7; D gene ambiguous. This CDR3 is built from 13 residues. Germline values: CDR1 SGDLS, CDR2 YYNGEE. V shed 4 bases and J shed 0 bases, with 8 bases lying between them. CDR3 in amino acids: CASSPLNSYEQYF. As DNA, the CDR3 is TGTGCCAGCAGCCCACTCAACTCCTACGAGCAGTACTTC.

The CDR3 protein is CASSDQGGGNQPQHF. The DNA for the CDR3 is TGTGCCAGTAGTGATCAGGGGGGAGGCAATCAGCCCCAGCATTTT. The chain carries TRBV19 and TRBJ1-5; 7 bases agree with TRBD1. Germline V gene lookup returns CDR1 LNHDA and CDR2 SQIVND (reference sequence). V gave up 5 bases and J gave up 2 bases; unmatched junction bases: 6. This CDR3 has 15 residues.

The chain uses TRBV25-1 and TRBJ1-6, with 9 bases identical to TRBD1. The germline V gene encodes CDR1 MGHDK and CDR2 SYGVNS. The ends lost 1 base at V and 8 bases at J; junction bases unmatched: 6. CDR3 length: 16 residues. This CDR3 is CASSELQGARDSPLHF. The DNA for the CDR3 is TGTGCCAGCAGTGAATTACAGGGGGCGCGGGATTCACCCCTCCACTTT.

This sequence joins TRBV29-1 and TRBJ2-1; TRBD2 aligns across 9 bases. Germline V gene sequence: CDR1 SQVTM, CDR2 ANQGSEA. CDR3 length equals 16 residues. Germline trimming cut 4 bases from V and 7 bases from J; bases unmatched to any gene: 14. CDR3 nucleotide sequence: TGCAGCGTTGTCCTCGGAGGCGGGAGGGCTGGGAATGAGCAGTTCTTC. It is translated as CSVVLGGGRAGNEQFF.

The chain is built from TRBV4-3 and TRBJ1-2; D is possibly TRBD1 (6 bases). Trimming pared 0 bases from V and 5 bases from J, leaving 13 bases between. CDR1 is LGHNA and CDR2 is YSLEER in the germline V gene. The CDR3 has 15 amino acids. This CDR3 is CASSQDLAGEYGYTF. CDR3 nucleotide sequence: TGCGCCAGCAGCCAAGATCTGGCAGGGGAGTATGGCTACACCTTC.

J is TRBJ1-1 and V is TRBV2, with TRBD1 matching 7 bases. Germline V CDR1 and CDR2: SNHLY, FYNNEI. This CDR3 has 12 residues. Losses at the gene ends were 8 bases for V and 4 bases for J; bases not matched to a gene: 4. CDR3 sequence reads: CASPRGVTEAFF. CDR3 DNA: TGTGCCAGCCCCAGGGGGGTCACTGAAGCTTTCTTT.

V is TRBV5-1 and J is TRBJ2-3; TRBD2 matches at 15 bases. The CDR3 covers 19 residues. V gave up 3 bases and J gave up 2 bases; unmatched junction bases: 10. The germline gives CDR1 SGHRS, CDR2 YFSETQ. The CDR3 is CASSSPGLAGGGNTDTQYF. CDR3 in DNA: TGCGCCAGCAGCTCACCGGGACTAGCGGGGGGAGGGAACACAGATACGCAGTATTTT.

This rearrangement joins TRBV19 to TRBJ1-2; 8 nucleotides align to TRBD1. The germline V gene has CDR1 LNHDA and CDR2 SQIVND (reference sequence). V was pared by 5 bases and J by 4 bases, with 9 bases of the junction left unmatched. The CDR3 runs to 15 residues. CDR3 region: CASSVQGASIYGYTF. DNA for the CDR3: TGTGCCAGTAGTGTTCAGGGGGCCTCAATCTATGGCTACACCTTC.

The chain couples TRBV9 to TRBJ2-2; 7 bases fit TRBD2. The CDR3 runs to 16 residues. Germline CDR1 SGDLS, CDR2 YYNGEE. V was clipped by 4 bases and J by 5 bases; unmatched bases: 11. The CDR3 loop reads CASSSYVGGRTGELFF. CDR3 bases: TGTGCCAGCAGCTCTTACGTAGGCGGGAGAACCGGGGAGCTGTTTTTT.

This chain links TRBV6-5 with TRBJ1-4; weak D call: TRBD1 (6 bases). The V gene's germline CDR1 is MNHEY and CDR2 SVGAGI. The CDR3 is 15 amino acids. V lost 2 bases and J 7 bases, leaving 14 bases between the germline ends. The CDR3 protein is CASSYTQGQGEKLFF. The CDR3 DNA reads TGTGCCAGCAGTTACACCCAGGGGCAGGGTGAAAAACTGTTTTTT.

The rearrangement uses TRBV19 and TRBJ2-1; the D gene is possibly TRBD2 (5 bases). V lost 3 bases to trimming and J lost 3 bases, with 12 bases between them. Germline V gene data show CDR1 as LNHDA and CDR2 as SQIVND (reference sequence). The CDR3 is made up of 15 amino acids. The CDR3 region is CASSIGGTSYNEQFF. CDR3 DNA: TGTGCCAGTAGTATTGGAGGTACAAGCTACAATGAGCAGTTCTTC.

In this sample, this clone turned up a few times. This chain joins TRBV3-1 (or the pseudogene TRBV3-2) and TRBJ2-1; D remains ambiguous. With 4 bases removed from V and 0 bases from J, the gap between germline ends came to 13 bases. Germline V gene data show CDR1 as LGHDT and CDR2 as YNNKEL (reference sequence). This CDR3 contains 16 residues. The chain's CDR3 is CASSPSRPGSYNEQFF. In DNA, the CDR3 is TGTGCCAGCAGCCCATCGAGGCCTGGCTCCTACAATGAGCAGTTCTTC.